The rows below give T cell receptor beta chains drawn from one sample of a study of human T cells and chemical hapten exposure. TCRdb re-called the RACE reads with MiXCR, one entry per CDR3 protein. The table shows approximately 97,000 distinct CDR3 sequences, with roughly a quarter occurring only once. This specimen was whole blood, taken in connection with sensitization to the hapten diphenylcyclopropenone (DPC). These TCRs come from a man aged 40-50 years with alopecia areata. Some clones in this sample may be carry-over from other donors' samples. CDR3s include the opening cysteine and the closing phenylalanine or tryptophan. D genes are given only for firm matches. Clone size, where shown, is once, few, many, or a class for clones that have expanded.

TGCGCCAGCAGCCCTGGACTCGACCGACGGTCACCCCTCCACTTT	CASSPGLDRRSPLHF	-	-	TRBV4-3	TRBJ1-6
TGCAGTGCTAGAGGACTAGCTGGGGAGCAGTACTTC	CSARGLAGEQYF	TRBD2	few	TRBV20-1	TRBJ2-7
TGTGCCAGCAGCGTAGATGGGACTAACACAGATACGCAGTATTTT	CASSVDGTNTDTQYF	TRBD2	few	TRBV9	TRBJ2-3
TGTGCCAGCATTACAGGGCCCATGAACACTGAAGCTTTCTTT	CASITGPMNTEAFF	-	-	TRBV12-3/TRBV12-4	TRBJ1-1
TGTGCCAGCAGCCCCCGGACAGGGAGCTCCTACGAGCAGTACTTC	CASSPRTGSSYEQYF	TRBD1	-	TRBV7-6	TRBJ2-7
TGCGCCAGCAGCAGACCGGGACAGAGCACAGATACGCAGTATTTT	CASSRPGQSTDTQYF	TRBD1	few	TRBV5-1	TRBJ2-3
TGCGCCAGCAGCCAAGTGTTTCGGGGGCCGCGTGAAAAACTGTTTTTT	CASSQVFRGPREKLFF	-	-	TRBV4-3	TRBJ1-4
TGTGCCAGCAGGGCCTTGGGAGTGAGGGAGTACTTC	CASRALGVREYF	-	few	TRBV6-1	TRBJ2-7
TGTGCTAGTGGTTTGGTACTTGGACAGGGGAACTATGGCTACACCTTC	CASGLVLGQGNYGYTF	TRBD1	-	TRBV12-5	TRBJ1-2
TGTGCCAGCAGTCCCCACTTAAACACTGAAGCTTTCTTT	CASSPHLNTEAFF	-	few	TRBV6-2/TRBV6-3	TRBJ1-1
TGTGCCAGCAGCTCCTTCGACGGAAACACCATATATTTT	CASSSFDGNTIYF	-	once	TRBV7-6	TRBJ1-3
TGTGCCAGCAGTTGGCCCGGGACTAGTTACAATGAGCAGTTCTTC	CASSWPGTSYNEQFF	TRBD2	-	TRBV12-3/TRBV12-4	TRBJ2-1
TGTGCCAGCAGTTACGGACTAGAGTCCTACGAGCAGTACTTC	CASSYGLESYEQYF	TRBD2	-	TRBV6-2/TRBV6-3	TRBJ2-7
TGCAGTGCCCGGACGGCGACCGATCGCTACACCTTC	CSARTATDRYTF	-	few	TRBV20-1	TRBJ1-2
TGTGCCATCAGTGAGTCGGGCGGGGGGACCCAGTACTTC	CAISESGGGTQYF	TRBD2	few	TRBV10-3	TRBJ2-5
TGTGCCAGCAGTTTATGGGGGGTTGGCAGGGGTTACGAGCAGTACTTC	CASSLWGVGRGYEQYF	-	-	TRBV12-3/TRBV12-4	TRBJ2-7
TGTGCCAGCTCACCCTCGACAGTGGGCGAGCAGTACTTC	CASSPSTVGEQYF	-	few	TRBV18	TRBJ2-7
TGTGCCAGCAGTTTAATAACAGCGGGAGGGAGAGATGAGCAGTTCTTC	CASSLITAGGRDEQFF	TRBD2	-	TRBV28	TRBJ2-1
TGTGCCACCAGTGATTTAGCAGCGGGAGGTTCAGAGCAGTTCTTC	CATSDLAAGGSEQFF	TRBD2	many	TRBV24-1	TRBJ2-1
TGCAGTGCTAGAGGAGGCGGGGCCTACCAAGAGACCCAGTACTTC	CSARGGGAYQETQYF	-	few	TRBV20-1	TRBJ2-5
TGTGCCAGCATCCAACAGGGGCAAGAGACCCAGTACTTC	CASIQQGQETQYF	TRBD1	-	TRBV2	TRBJ2-5
TGTGCCAGCAGTTCATCCATGAACACTGAAGCTTTCTTT	CASSSSMNTEAFF	-	-	TRBV6-2/TRBV6-3	TRBJ1-1
TGTGCCAGCAGAACGGGACAGGGCCGGTACTACTTC	CASRTGQGRYYF	TRBD1	few	TRBV27	TRBJ2-7
TGTGCCAGCAGCCGTTCAACGCCCCAGCATTTT	CASSRSTPQHF	-	few	TRBV28	TRBJ1-5
TGTGCCATCAGCTACTCCGGGACAGGGAACCCGGACAATGAGCAGTTCTTC	CAISYSGTGNPDNEQFF	TRBD1	-	TRBV10-3	TRBJ2-1